Each of the 3 T cell receptor beta chains below was sequenced from the same sample in a study of T cells after yellow fever vaccination. TCRdb independently ran MiXCR on the 5' RACE reads; one entry per CDR3 protein. This table has 120,000 or so distinct CDR3 sequences, roughly 7.2% appearing once. Sequences were derived from CD4+ T cells sorted from PBMCs, sampled approximately 47 days after the first yellow fever vaccination. The receptor set was obtained from a man aged 18 to 30 who received the YFV17D yellow fever vaccine.

In this sample, this clonotype turned up many times. The rearrangement uses TRBV12-3 or TRBV12-4 and TRBJ1-1, with TRBD1 as a possible D gene (6 bases). The V gene lost 6 bases and the J gene lost 2 bases, with 10 bases spanning the gap. The CDR3 is 13 amino acids. DNA of the CDR3: TGTGCCAGCAGCCTCAGGGGCAACACTGAAGCTTTCTTT. It translates to CASSLRGNTEAFF.

This clonotype was seen ten or more times. This chain links TRBV7-8 with TRBJ2-7; 7 bases agree with TRBD1. Germline V gives CDR1 SGHVS, CDR2 FQNEAQ. With 3 bases clipped from V and 11 bases from J, the junction kept 13 bases outside the gene matches. This CDR3 contains 14 residues. CDR3 protein: CASSFLDGQVGKYF. DNA of the CDR3: TGTGCCAGCAGCTTTCTAGATGGACAGGTCGGGAAGTACTTC.

This clonotype was detected many times. The gene calls are TRBV12-3 or TRBV12-4 and TRBJ2-7; the D gene is possibly TRBD2 (5 bases). The length of the CDR3 is 14 residues. Trimming took 3 bases from V and 2 from J, leaving 11 bases between them. CDR3 bases: TGTGCCAGCAGTTTCGACTACCGCACCTACGAGCAGTACTTC. This sequence encodes CASSFDYRTYEQYF.